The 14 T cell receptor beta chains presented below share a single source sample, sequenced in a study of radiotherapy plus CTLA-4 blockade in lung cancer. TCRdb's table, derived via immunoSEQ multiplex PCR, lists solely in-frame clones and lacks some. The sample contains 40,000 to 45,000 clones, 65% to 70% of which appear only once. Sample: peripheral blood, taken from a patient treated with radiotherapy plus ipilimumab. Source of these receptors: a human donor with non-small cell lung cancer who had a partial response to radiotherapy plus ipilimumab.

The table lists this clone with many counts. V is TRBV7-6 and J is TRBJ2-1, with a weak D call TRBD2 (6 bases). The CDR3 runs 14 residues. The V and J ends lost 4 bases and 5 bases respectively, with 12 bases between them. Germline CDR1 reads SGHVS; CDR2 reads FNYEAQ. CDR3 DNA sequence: TGTGCCAGCAGCTCCTTCGGCGGGGACAATGAGCAGTTCTTC. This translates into CASSSFGGDNEQFF.

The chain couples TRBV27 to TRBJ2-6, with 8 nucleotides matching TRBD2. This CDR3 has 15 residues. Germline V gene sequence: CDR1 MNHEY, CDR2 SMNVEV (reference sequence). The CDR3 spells CGARAGGSGANVLTF. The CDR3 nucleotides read TGTGGGGCGCGGGCGGGGGGCTCTGGGGCCAACGTCCTGACTTTC. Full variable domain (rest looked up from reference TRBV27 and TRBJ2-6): EAQVTQNPRYLITVTGKKLTVTCSQNMNHEYMSWYRQDPGLGLRQIYYSMNVEVTDKGDVPEGYKVSRKEKRNFPLILESPSPNQTSLYFCGARAGGSGANVLTFGAGSRLTVL.

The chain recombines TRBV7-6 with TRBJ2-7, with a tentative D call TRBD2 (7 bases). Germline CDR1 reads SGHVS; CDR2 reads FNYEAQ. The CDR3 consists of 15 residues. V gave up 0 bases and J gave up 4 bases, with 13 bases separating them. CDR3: CASSLAGGASYEQYF. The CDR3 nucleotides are TGTGCCAGCAGCTTAGCGGGGGGGGCCTCTTACGAGCAGTACTTC.

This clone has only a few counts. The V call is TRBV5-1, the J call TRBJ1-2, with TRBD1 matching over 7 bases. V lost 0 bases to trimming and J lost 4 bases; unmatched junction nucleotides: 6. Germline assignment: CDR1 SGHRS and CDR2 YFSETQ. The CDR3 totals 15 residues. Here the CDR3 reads CASSLEGGGGYGYTF. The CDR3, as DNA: TGCGCCAGCAGCTTGGAAGGGGGCGGTGGCTATGGCTACACCTTC.

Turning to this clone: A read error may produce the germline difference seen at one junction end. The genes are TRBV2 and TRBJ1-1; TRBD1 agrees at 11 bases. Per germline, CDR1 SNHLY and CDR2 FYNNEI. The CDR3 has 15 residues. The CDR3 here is CASRADRGLKTEAFF. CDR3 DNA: TGTGCCAGCAGAGCGGACAGGGGGCTGAAGACTGAAGCTTTCTTT.

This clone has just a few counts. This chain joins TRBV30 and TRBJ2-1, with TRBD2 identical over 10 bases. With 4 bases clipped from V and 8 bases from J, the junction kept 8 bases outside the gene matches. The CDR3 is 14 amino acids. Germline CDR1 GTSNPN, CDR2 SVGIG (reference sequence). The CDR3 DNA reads TGTGCCTGGACCCGGGGACTAGCGATCGATGAGCAGTTCTTC. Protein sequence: CAWTRGLAIDEQFF.

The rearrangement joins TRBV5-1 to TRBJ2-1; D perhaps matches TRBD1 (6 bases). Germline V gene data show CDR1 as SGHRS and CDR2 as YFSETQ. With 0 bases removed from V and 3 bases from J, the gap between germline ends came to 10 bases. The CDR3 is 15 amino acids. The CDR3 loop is CASSLEGGNYNEQFF. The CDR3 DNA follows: TGCGCCAGCAGCTTGGAAGGGGGTAACTACAATGAGCAGTTCTTC.

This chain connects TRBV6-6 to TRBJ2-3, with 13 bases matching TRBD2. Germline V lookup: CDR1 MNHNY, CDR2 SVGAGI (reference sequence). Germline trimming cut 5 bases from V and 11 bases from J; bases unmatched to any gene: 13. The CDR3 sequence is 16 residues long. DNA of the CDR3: TGTGCCAGCAGTCGAGGGACTAGCGGGATCGGCAAGGGGCAGTATTTT. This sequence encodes CASSRGTSGIGKGQYF.

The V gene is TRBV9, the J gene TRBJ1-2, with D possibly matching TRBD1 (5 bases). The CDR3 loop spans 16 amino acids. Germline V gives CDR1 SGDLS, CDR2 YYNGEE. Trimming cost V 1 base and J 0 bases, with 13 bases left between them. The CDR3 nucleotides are TGTGCCAGCAGCGTAACCGACAGAACAGCTAACTATGGCTACACCTTC. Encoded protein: CASSVTDRTANYGYTF.

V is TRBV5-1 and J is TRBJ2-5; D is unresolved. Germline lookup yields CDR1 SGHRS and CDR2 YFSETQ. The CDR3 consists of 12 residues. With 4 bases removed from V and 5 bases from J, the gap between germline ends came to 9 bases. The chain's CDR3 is CASSPPGETQYF. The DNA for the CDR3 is TGCGCCAGCAGCCCCCCCGGGGAGACCCAGTACTTC.

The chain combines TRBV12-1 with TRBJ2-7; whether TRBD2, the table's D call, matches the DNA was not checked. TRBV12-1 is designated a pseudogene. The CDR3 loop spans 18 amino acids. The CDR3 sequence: CASRDLGVGGPSSYEQYF. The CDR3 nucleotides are TGTGCCAGCAGAGACCTCGGGGTGGGCGGCCCAAGCTCCTACGAGCAGTACTTC.

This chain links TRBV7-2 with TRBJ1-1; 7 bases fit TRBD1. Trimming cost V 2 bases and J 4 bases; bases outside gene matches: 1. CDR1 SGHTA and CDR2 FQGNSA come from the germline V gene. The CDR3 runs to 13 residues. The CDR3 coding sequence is TGTGCCAGCAGCTTAAGACAGGGCACTGAAGCTTTCTTT. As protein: CASSLRQGTEAFF.

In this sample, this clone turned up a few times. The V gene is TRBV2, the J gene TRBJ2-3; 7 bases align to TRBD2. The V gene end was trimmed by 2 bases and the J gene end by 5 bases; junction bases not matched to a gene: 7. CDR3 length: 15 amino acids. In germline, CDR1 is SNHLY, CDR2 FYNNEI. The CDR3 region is CASSENGRFGDTQYF. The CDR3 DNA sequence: TGTGCCAGCAGTGAAAACGGGAGGTTTGGAGATACGCAGTATTTT. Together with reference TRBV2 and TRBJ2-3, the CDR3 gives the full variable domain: EPEVTQTPSHQVTQMGQEVILRCVPISNHLYFYWYRQILGQKVEFLVSFYNNEISEKSEIFDDQFSVERPDGSNFTLKIRSTKLEDSAMYFCASSENGRFGDTQYFGPGTRLTVL.

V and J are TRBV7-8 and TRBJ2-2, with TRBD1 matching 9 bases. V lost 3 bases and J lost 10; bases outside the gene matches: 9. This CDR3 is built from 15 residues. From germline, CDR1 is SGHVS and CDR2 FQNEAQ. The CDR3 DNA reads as TGTGCCAGCAGCTTCTTACAGGGGGCGGGCGTGGAGCTGTTTTTT. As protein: CASSFLQGAGVELFF.